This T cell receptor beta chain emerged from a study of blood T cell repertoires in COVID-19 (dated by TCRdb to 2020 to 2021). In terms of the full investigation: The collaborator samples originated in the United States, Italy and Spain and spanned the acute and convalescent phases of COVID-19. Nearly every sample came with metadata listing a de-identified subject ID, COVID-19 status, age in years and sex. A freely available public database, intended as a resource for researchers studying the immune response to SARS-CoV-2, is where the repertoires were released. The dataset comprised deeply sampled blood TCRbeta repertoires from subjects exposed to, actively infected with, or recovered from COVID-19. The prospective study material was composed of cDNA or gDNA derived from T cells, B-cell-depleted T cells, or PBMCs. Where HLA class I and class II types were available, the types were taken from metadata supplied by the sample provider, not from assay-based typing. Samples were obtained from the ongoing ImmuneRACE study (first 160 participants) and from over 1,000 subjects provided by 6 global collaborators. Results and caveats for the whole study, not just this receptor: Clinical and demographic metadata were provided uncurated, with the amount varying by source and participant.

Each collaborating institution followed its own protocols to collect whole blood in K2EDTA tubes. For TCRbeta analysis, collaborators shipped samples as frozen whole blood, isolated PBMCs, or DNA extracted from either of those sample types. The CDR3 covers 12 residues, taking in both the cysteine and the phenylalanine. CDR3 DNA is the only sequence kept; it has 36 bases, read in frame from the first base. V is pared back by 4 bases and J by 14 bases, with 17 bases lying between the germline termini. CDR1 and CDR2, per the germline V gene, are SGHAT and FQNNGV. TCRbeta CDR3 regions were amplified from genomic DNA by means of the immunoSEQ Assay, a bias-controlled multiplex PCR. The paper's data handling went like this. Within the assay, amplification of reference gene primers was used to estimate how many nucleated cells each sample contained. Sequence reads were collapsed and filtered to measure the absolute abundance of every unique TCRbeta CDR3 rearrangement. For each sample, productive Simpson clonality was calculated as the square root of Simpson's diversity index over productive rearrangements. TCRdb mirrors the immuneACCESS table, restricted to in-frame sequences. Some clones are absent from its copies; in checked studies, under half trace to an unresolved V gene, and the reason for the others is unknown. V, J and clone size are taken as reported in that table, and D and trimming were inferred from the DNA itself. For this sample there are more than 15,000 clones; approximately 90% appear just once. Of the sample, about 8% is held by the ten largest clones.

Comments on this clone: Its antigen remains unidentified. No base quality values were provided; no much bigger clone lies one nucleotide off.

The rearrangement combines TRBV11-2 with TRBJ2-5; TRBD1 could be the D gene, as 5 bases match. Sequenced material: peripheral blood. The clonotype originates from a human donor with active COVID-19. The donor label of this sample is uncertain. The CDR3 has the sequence CASSSLRAGIYF. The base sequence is TGTGCCAGCAGCTCGCTAAGGGCAGGGATATACTTC. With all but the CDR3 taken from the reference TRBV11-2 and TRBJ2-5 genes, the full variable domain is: EAGVAQSPRYKIIEKRQSVAFWCNPISGHATLYWYQQILGQGPKLLIQFQNNGVVDDSQLPKDRFSAERLKGVDSTLKIQPAKLEDSAVYLCASSSLRAGIYFGPGTRLLVL.